The 16 T cell receptor beta chains reported below all come from one sample, sequenced in a study of cytomegalovirus exposure and HLA in healthy donors. The PCR ran on 60 Vbeta and 13 Jbeta primers. Generated by immunoSEQ multiplex PCR, the TCRdb table keeps only in-frame clones and is missing some. The sample shows over 150,000 clones, roughly 80% of them seen only once. The sequenced sample was PBMCs. The receptors shown here come from a woman aged 45-60 years in good health and CMV-seronegative.

The chain combines TRBV5-1 with TRBJ1-6; D perhaps matches TRBD1 (5 bases). V dropped 2 bases and J dropped 11 bases, with 17 bases sitting between them. The germline gives CDR1 SGHRS, CDR2 YFSETQ. The CDR3 contains 15 residues. CDR3 loop: CASSFSPGKEAPLHF. Written as DNA, the CDR3 is TGCGCCAGCAGCTTCAGTCCAGGGAAAGAGGCACCCCTCCACTTT.

The chain carries TRBV27 and TRBJ1-6; 7 bases line up with TRBD1. CDR1 is MNHEY and CDR2 is SMNVEV in the germline V gene (reference sequence). The CDR3 sequence is 17 residues long. Trimming at V came to 8 bases and at J to 4 bases, leaving 14 bases not matched to a gene. The DNA for the CDR3 is TGTGCCAGCCACCGGGACAGTGCCCCATATTATAATTCACCCCTCCACTTT. Translating gives CASHRDSAPYYNSPLHF.

This clone showed up just a few times. The chain employs TRBV28 and TRBJ2-7; 8 bases line up with TRBD1. Germline loops: CDR1 MDHEN, CDR2 SYDVKM. V was pared by 4 bases and J by 9 bases, with 20 bases of the junction left unmatched. This CDR3 contains 17 residues. Here the CDR3 reads CASSSTTGAVGVVGQYF. The CDR3 DNA follows: TGTGCCAGCAGTTCAACGACAGGGGCGGTTGGGGTGGTAGGGCAGTACTTC.

The chain joins TRBV6-1 to TRBJ2-1; D is perhaps TRBD2 (6 bases). Trimming removed 10 bases from V and 3 bases from J, with 16 bases in between. CDR1 and CDR2 from the germline V gene are MNHNS and SASEGT. The CDR3 runs to 14 residues. CDR3 region: CATDRGTDYNEQFF. The CDR3 bases are TGTGCCACCGACCGCGGGACTGACTACAATGAGCAGTTCTTC.

This chain uses TRBV19 with TRBJ2-1; 7 nucleotides agree with TRBD2. The V gene end was trimmed by 1 base and the J gene end by 8 bases; junction bases not matched to a gene: 11. Germline values: CDR1 LNHDA, CDR2 SQIVND (reference sequence). This CDR3 is built from 16 residues. This CDR3 is CASSIGGRAGRDEQFF. The CDR3 DNA follows: TGTGCCAGTAGTATAGGGGGGAGGGCAGGGAGGGATGAGCAGTTCTTC.

The CDR3 region is CATSRGTSGVEETQYF. The DNA of the CDR3 is TGTGCCACCAGCAGAGGGACTAGCGGGGTCGAGGAGACCCAGTACTTC. The V gene is TRBV15, the J gene TRBJ2-5; TRBD2 aligns across 12 bases. The germline gives CDR1 LNHNV, CDR2 YYDKDF (reference sequence). With V trimmed by 1 base and J by 5 bases, 5 bases remained unmatched. The CDR3 loop spans 16 amino acids.

This sequence joins TRBV11-2 and TRBJ1-3; unclear D gene. The CDR3 is made up of 11 amino acids. The germline V gene has CDR1 SGHAT and CDR2 FQNNGV. V lost 5 bases to trimming and J lost 4 bases, with 3 bases between them. The CDR3 bases are TGTGCCAGCAGCCTCGGAAACACCATATATTTT. Amino acids: CASSLGNTIYF.

The rearrangement links TRBV7-3 to TRBJ1-2; TRBD1 aligns across 8 bases. V was pared by 0 bases and J by 7 bases, with 7 bases of the junction left unmatched. This CDR3 spans 15 amino acids. The germline gives CDR1 SGHTA, CDR2 FQGTGA. Written as DNA, the CDR3 is TGTGCCAGCAGCTTAACGAATCAGGGGGCGAGTGGCTACACCTTC. The encoded protein is CASSLTNQGASGYTF. The entire variable domain, with the rest obtained from reference TRBV7-3 and TRBJ1-2, is as follows: GAGVSQTPSNKVTEKGKYVELRCDPISGHTALYWYRQSLGQGPEFLIYFQGTGAADDSGLPNDRFFAVRPEGSVSTLKIQRTERGDSAVYLCASSLTNQGASGYTFGSGTRLTVV.

In regard to this clone: The same CDR3 can be traced to other DNA sequences in this sample. This chain joins TRBV28 and TRBJ1-1; TRBD1 might be the D (6 bases). Trimming shortened V by 5 bases and J by 2 bases, and 9 bases separated the two germline ends. The CDR3 extends over 13 amino acids. Germline-derived CDR1 and CDR2 are MDHEN and SYDVKM. The CDR3 reads CASSLQGNTEAFF. CDR3 coding DNA: TGTGCCAGCAGTCTACAGGGTAACACTGAAGCTTTCTTT.

The chain uses TRBV29-1 and TRBJ2-5; D uncertain. V was clipped by 0 bases and J by 1 base, with 6 bases between them. The germline V gene has CDR1 SQVTM and CDR2 ANQGSEA. The length of the CDR3 is 13 residues. The CDR3 spells CSVEDLLQETQYF. The CDR3 DNA follows: TGCAGCGTTGAAGATCTCCTCCAAGAGACCCAGTACTTC.

CDR3 DNA sequence: TGTGCCAGCAGTTACGACAGGGACTATGGCTACACCTTC. Protein: CASSYDRDYGYTF. The chain carries TRBV6-6 and TRBJ1-2, with 7 bases matching TRBD1. V gave up 2 bases and J gave up 3 bases; unmatched junction bases: 0. CDR3 length equals 13 residues. The germline CDR1 and CDR2 sequences are MNHNY and SVGAGI (reference sequence).

V usage is TRBV9 and J usage is TRBJ2-1, with a possible D match to TRBD2 (6 bases). The V end lost 4 bases, the J end lost 2 bases, and 13 bases lay between the germline ends. The CDR3 consists of 15 residues. Germline V lookup: CDR1 SGDLS, CDR2 YYNGEE. This chain's CDR3 is CASSSRGATYNEQFF. Here the CDR3 DNA reads TGTGCCAGCAGCAGCCGCGGGGCAACCTACAATGAGCAGTTCTTC.

V and J are TRBV5-4 and TRBJ2-2, with a weak D call TRBD1 (5 bases). Germline lookup yields CDR1 SGHNT and CDR2 YYREEE (reference sequence). Trimming left V 4 bases short and J 5 bases short, with 9 bases between. The CDR3 sequence is 13 residues long. Written as DNA, the CDR3 is TGTGCCAGCAGCCCTGGACAAACCGGGGAGCTGTTTTTT. Its protein is CASSPGQTGELFF.

This chain's CDR3 is CASSRVLVGTSDETQYF. The CDR3 coding sequence is TGCGCCAGCAGCCGAGTTTTAGTGGGGACAAGTGATGAGACCCAGTACTTC. The rearrangement joins TRBV4-1 to TRBJ2-5; D perhaps matches TRBD1 (6 bases). Trimming removed 4 bases from V and 5 bases from J, with 23 bases in between. This CDR3 has 17 residues. Germline lookup yields CDR1 MGHRA and CDR2 YSYEKL.

The genes are TRBV6-5 and TRBJ1-5, with 11 bases identical to TRBD1. The germline gives CDR1 MNHEY, CDR2 SVGAGI. Trimming cost V 4 bases and J 7 bases; bases outside gene matches: 9. This CDR3 region has 16 residues. The CDR3 DNA reads as TGTGCCAGCAGTTCCGGGACAGGGGGTTCCCTACAGCCCCAGCATTTT. Protein: CASSSGTGGSLQPQHF.

The V gene is TRBV21-1, the J gene TRBJ2-3; whether TRBD2, the table's D call, matches the DNA was not checked. TRBV21-1 is a pseudogene locus. The CDR3 contains 17 residues. In DNA, the CDR3 is TGTGCCAGCAGCAAACCCGGACTAGCGGGGAGCACAGATACGCAGTATTTT. Amino acids: CASSKPGLAGSTDTQYF.